This T cell receptor (beta chain) was captured in a study of vaccination and CD4 T cells after COVID-19 (dated by TCRdb to the early 2020s). Background for the entire study: The convalescent cohort comprised six males and four females, including two Hispanic individuals, seven Caucasians, two Asians and one multiracial person. In control cultures, a CEFX viral epitope pool was used as positive control, an HIV-1 Nef peptide pool was used as negative control, or no peptide was added. In roughly eleven COVID-19 convalescent patients and a few infection-naive healthy vaccine recipients, the spike-specific CD4+ TCR repertoire before mRNA vaccination was compared with the repertoire after mRNA vaccination. The cultures were stimulated with overlapping spike peptide pools from SARS-CoV-2 and from the common cold coronaviruses HCoV-NL63, HCoV-OC43 and HCoV-229E. The time from the second vaccine dose to post-vaccine blood sampling had a median of 72 days and ranged from about 14 to 250 days. Participants received two doses of either the Pfizer-BioNTech BNT162b2 vaccine (n=8) or the Moderna mRNA-1273 vaccine (n=2). Post-COVID blood samples from convalescent patients were collected a median of around 100 days after diagnosis, with a range of roughly 35 to 170 days. What the authors observed across the whole study: Of the vaccine-specific clones in convalescent patients, 304 of 307, or nearly all, reacted only to SARS-CoV-2 spike and did not cross-react with common cold coronaviruses. Relatively few convalescent patients were included in the study, and early timepoints after natural infection were not analyzed. Among the post-vaccine SARS-CoV-2-reactive clones in convalescent patients, a median around 85% showed up only after vaccination, which suggests vaccine-specific priming. The median count of SARS-CoV-2-reactive clonotypes went up from around 20 after infection to about 40 after vaccination, although the change was not significant.

This clonotype appeared a single time. Its antigen remains undetermined. The record has no base qualities; no much larger clone is one base away. Evidence from a single read is weak. Clipping removes 5 bases from V and 3 bases from J, with 15 as the unmatched junction base count. There are 17 amino acids in the CDR3, from cysteine to phenylalanine inclusive. Just the 51-base CDR3 DNA is kept, in frame starting at base 1. According to the germline V gene (reference sequence), CDR1 reads DFQATT and CDR2 reads SNEGSKA. Preparation of the library involved PCR. TCR sequencing of DNA from cultured CD4+ T cells used the Oncomine TCR Beta short-read assay at the Johns Hopkins FTIC core. Genomic DNA was extracted from the cultured CD4+ T cells with the QIAamp micro DNA kit. The Oncomine TCR Beta libraries from cultured CD4+ T cells were pooled using unique dual indexes and then sequenced on an Illumina iSeq 100. As for the authors' bioinformatics: Non-productive sequences were filtered out, and CDR3s that did not start with C, did not end with F or W, or were shorter than 7 amino acids were discarded. Antigen-specific clonotypes were identified with the MANAFEST web application by comparing peptide-stimulated wells with reference and other culture wells. An FDR below 0.05, an odds ratio above 5, and a productive frequency above 0.1% in at least two of three replicate wells were required for clones to be considered positive. A clonotype was classed as cross-reactive if the clonotype showed significant expansion both in SARS-CoV-2 spike wells and in at least one common cold coronavirus spike condition. Using R version 3.6.1, CDR3 homology was evaluated through Levenshtein distances (stringdist) along with unrooted phylogenetic trees (ape). The raw public data were reprocessed by TCRdb itself: fastp quality trimming at Q25, MiXCR clonotype calling, in-frame beta chains only. Rows are unified per CDR3 protein, each entry keeping the most common DNA and genes. TCRdb, rather than the study authors, made the V and J calls. Here the sample has approximately 19,000 distinct CDR3 sequences; about three quarters occur a single time. Clones ranked in the top ten supply 16% of the sample.

What the treatment or condition label conveys for this sample: approximately 9-day PBMC culture with coronavirus spike peptide pools or control peptides (ViraFEST assay). To expand antigen-specific T cells with peptide pools and then pick out the expanded clonotypes through TCR sequencing, the study relied on the ViraFEST assay. Negative nucleocapsid antibody tests taken both before and after vaccination confirmed that the healthy vaccine recipients had no prior SARS-CoV-2 infection. Each well held 2.1 million or so PBMCs cultured in IMDM containing roughly 5.4% human AB serum and around 10 IU/ml IL-2, with 8 to 10 ug/ml peptide pools added. On days 3 and 7, half of the culture medium was replaced with fresh IL-2-containing medium. CD4+ T cells were isolated after around ten days of culture through negative selection using the EasySep CD4+ T cell isolation kit. PBMCs were separated from whole blood using Ficoll-Paque Plus gradient centrifugation and then either used fresh or cryopreserved at -140C. Triplicate wells were generally used for each culture condition.

In this chain, TRBV20-1 is recombined with TRBJ2-1, with TRBD2 identical over 8 junction bases. Sample: CD4+ T cells from blood, cultured in vitro, taken after SARS-CoV-2 vaccination. The TCR originated in a human donor who received a COVID-19 vaccine. The sequenced DNA: TGCAGTGCTGAAGGGCCCGCCGGGGGGGATAGCTACAATGAGCAGTTCTTC. This codes for CSAEGPAGGDSYNEQFF.